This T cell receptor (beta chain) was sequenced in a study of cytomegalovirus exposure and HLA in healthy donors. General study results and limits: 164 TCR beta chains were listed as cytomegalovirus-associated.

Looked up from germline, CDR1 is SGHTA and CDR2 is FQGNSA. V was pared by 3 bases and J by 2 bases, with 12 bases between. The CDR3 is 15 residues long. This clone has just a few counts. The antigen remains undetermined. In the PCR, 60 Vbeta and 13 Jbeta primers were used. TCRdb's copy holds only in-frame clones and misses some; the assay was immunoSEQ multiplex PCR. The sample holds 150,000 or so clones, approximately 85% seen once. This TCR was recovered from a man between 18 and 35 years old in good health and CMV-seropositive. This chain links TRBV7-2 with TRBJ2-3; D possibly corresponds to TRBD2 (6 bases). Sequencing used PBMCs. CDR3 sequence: CASSFRRGPTDTQYF. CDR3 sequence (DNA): TGTGCCAGCAGCTTTAGGCGGGGCCCCACAGATACGCAGTATTTT.